A single sample is the source of the 20 T cell receptor beta chains below, sequenced in a study of blood T cells in healthy people across ages. A J-beta primer mix and a sample-barcoded 5' primer were used in a second PCR of about 7 to 12 cycles. Each CDR3 protein gets one entry after TCRdb re-called the 5' RACE reads with MiXCR. The table records 500,000 to 550,000 distinct CDR3 sequences, around 24% of them present only once. In addition, the sample was reused for a study of T cells of mothers and their children.

The sequenced sample consisted of blood. These receptors were collected from a boy between 5 and 17 years old in good health.

The chain carries TRBV7-9 and TRBJ1-4; 9 bases are a match to TRBD1. This CDR3 has 16 amino acids. Germline-derived CDR1 and CDR2 are SEHNR and FQNEAQ (reference sequence). The V segment lost 0 bases and the J segment 8 bases; nucleotides outside the gene matches: 7. CDR3 region: CASSLAMGQGDEKLFF. CDR3 coding DNA: TGTGCCAGCAGCTTAGCCATGGGACAGGGTGACGAAAAACTGTTTTTT. Variable domain in full (rest from reference TRBV7-9 and TRBJ1-4): DTGVSQNPRHKITKRGQNVTFRCDPISEHNRLYWYRQTLGQGPEFLTYFQNEAQLEKSRLLSDRFSAERPKGSFSTLEIQRTEQGDSAMYLCASSLAMGQGDEKLFFGSGTQLSVL.

This clonotype occurred a few times. The chain carries TRBV18 and TRBJ2-5, with D perhaps matching TRBD2 (6 bases). Trimming left V 3 bases short and J 4 bases short, with 9 bases between. The CDR3 totals 13 residues. Germline V gene data show CDR1 as KGHSH and CDR2 as LQKENI. As DNA, the CDR3 is TGTGCCAGCTCACCGGGACTTACAGAGACCCAGTACTTC. This encodes CASSPGLTETQYF. The variable domain in full, with the rest retrieved from reference TRBV18 and TRBJ2-5, is NAGVMQNPRHLVRRRGQEARLRCSPMKGHSHVYWYRQLPEEGLKFMVYLQKENIIDESGMPKERFSAEFPKEGPSILRIQQVVRGDSAAYFCASSPGLTETQYFGPGTRLLVL.

For the CDR3, the DNA is TGTGCCAGCAGGTGGACTAGCGGGGGGTCAGATACGCAGTATTTT. It encodes CASRWTSGGSDTQYF. The genes are TRBV12-3 or TRBV12-4 and TRBJ2-3, with TRBD2 matching over 14 bases. The CDR3 sequence is 15 residues long. V lost 6 bases to trimming and J lost 4 bases; unmatched junction nucleotides: 3.

This clonotype turned up a few times. The chain carries TRBV28 and TRBJ1-5, with TRBD1 matching 8 bases. The germline CDR1 and CDR2 sequences are MDHEN and SYDVKM. CDR3 size: 20 residues. The V and J ends lost 5 bases and 0 bases, in that order; junction bases with no gene match: 18. CDR3 sequence reads: CASSPFPLSRQGYSNQPQHF. CDR3 nucleotide sequence: TGTGCCAGCAGTCCCTTTCCATTGTCCCGACAGGGGTATAGCAATCAGCCCCAGCATTTT.

This clonotype appeared many times. The chain uses TRBV6-4 and TRBJ2-3; a weak D match, TRBD2 (6 bases). Per germline, CDR1 MRHNA and CDR2 SNTAGT. The CDR3 sequence is 13 residues long. Trimming cost V 2 bases and J 3 bases, with 6 bases left between them. DNA for the CDR3: TGTGCCAGCAGTGACCGGGAGACAGATACGCAGTATTTT. Its translation: CASSDRETDTQYF.

The V gene is TRBV29-1, the J gene TRBJ2-7; D is possibly TRBD1 (5 bases). Trimming took 0 bases from V and 4 from J, leaving 10 bases between them. The germline V gene encodes CDR1 SQVTM and CDR2 ANQGSEA. This CDR3 spans 13 amino acids. The CDR3 spells CSVEDRAAYEQYF. CDR3 sequence (DNA): TGCAGCGTTGAAGACAGGGCGGCGTACGAGCAGTACTTC.

This clonotype has only a few counts. The genes are TRBV3-1 and TRBJ2-4; D ambiguous. There are 16 residues in the CDR3. Germline V gene lookup returns CDR1 LGHDT and CDR2 YNNKEL (reference sequence). V lost 3 bases, J lost 0 bases, and 12 bases lay in between. CDR3 DNA: TGTGCCAGCAGCCAGGGAATACCCCCAGCCAAAAACATTCAGTACTTC. It specifies CASSQGIPPAKNIQYF.

This clonotype was detected a few times. A much larger clone differs by one base, so this may be a read error. DNA for the CDR3: TGTGCCAGCAGCCCGGTCGTCTCTGGGGCCAACGTCCTGACTTTC. It yields the protein CASSPVVSGANVLTF. The chain recombines TRBV6-2 or TRBV6-3 with TRBJ2-6; D is unclear. The CDR3 runs 15 residues. The V and J ends lost 6 bases and 0 bases respectively, with 9 bases between them. Germline-derived CDR1 and CDR2 are MNHEY and SVGEGT.

This clonotype appeared a few times. V usage is TRBV4-1 and J usage is TRBJ1-1; weak D call: TRBD1 (6 bases). This CDR3 comprises 13 residues. V lost 4 bases and J lost 7, with 13 bases in between. Germline V CDR1 and CDR2: MGHRA, YSYEKL. CDR3 region: CASSLTGVSEAFF. CDR3 sequence (DNA): TGCGCCAGCAGCCTGACAGGAGTGAGTGAAGCTTTCTTT.

CDR3 sequence reads: CASSSTSPPPKSLNTGELFF. As DNA, the CDR3 is TGTGCCAGCAGTTCAACATCCCCACCCCCTAAATCTCTGAACACCGGGGAGCTGTTTTTT. V gene TRBV28 combines with J gene TRBJ2-2; D gene uncertain. Germline CDR1 MDHEN, CDR2 SYDVKM. CDR3 length: 20 amino acids. The V and J ends lost 4 bases and 1 base respectively, with 25 bases between them.

This clonotype was detected ten times or more. The V gene is TRBV9, the J gene TRBJ1-2; D is unresolved. CDR1 and CDR2 (germline): SGDLS, YYNGEE. Trimming pared 2 bases from V and 2 bases from J, leaving 4 bases between. The CDR3 totals 12 residues. The chain's CDR3 is CASSVGNYGYTF. In DNA form, the CDR3 reads TGTGCCAGCAGCGTCGGGAACTATGGCTACACCTTC.

In this sample, this clonotype turned up a few times. The V and J genes are TRBV6-2 or TRBV6-3 and TRBJ1-1; 7 bases are a match to TRBD1. Germline-derived CDR1 and CDR2 are MNHEY and SVGEGT. The ends lost 6 bases at V and 7 bases at J; junction bases unmatched: 5. CDR3 length: 12 residues. The CDR3 region has the DNA TGTGCCAGCAGGATTTACAGGGGTGAAGCTTTCTTT. Translated: CASRIYRGEAFF.

In this sample, this clonotype turned up a few times. The chain combines TRBV7-6 with TRBJ2-1, with a tentative D call TRBD2 (7 bases). Germline V gene data show CDR1 as SGHVS and CDR2 as FNYEAQ. The CDR3 is 15 amino acids. V shed 0 bases and J shed 7 bases, with 13 bases lying between them. The CDR3 bases are TGTGCCAGCAGCTTAGCAGGGGGGGCGGAGAATGAGCAGTTCTTC. Residues: CASSLAGGAENEQFF.

V usage is TRBV20-1 and J usage is TRBJ2-7, with a weak D call TRBD2 (6 bases). The germline V and J ends were trimmed by 0 bases and 0 bases, with 18 bases remaining between them. The CDR3 consists of 17 residues. Germline-derived CDR1 and CDR2 are DFQATT and SNEGSKA (reference sequence). CDR3 DNA: TGCAGTGCTAGAGATGCGCCTGGCGGGGTGGGCTCCTACGAGCAGTACTTC. Translating it yields CSARDAPGGVGSYEQYF.

The CDR3 reads CASSLESGGYQYF. DNA for the CDR3: TGCGCCAGCAGCTTGGAATCCGGGGGTTACCAGTACTTC. The V gene is TRBV5-1, the J gene TRBJ2-5; possibly TRBD2 for D (6 bases). The CDR3 contains 13 residues. The V end was cut by 0 bases, the J end by 10 bases, with 13 bases between. Per the germline V gene, CDR1 is SGHRS and CDR2 is YFSETQ.

This clonotype has just a few counts. The V gene is TRBV25-1, the J gene TRBJ2-3, with D unclear. The CDR3 contains 13 residues. Trimming removed 6 bases at V and 4 bases at J, with 11 bases between. Germline V gene sequence: CDR1 MGHDK, CDR2 SYGVNS. The CDR3 DNA reads TGTGCCAGCAGCCTCTTAAGGTCAGATACGCAGTATTTT. Encoded protein: CASSLLRSDTQYF.

This clonotype was counted between two and nine times. The chain has TRBV12-5 and TRBJ1-6, with TRBD1 as a possible D gene (5 bases). The V and J ends lost 0 bases and 7 bases respectively, with 13 bases between them. Germline assignment: CDR1 LGHNT and CDR2 FRNRAP. The CDR3 totals 16 residues. CDR3 in DNA: TGTGCTAGTGGTTTGGTACGGGACGCGGAGAATTCACCCCTCCACTTT. Residues: CASGLVRDAENSPLHF.

The chain couples TRBV9 to TRBJ1-1; D perhaps matches TRBD1 (5 bases). Germline assignment: CDR1 SGDLS and CDR2 YYNGEE. The CDR3 spans 17 residues. V was trimmed by 0 bases and J by 0 bases, leaving 15 bases between them. The CDR3 nucleotides read TGTGCCAGCAGCGTAGTACGGGACGCGATTATGAACACTGAAGCTTTCTTT. Translation gives CASSVVRDAIMNTEAFF.

The chain recombines TRBV11-3 with TRBJ1-5; 9 bases are a match to TRBD1. Looked up from germline, CDR1 is SGHNT and CDR2 is YENEEA. With V trimmed by 4 bases and J by 2 bases, 6 bases remained unmatched. The CDR3 has 16 residues. The CDR3 region has the DNA TGTGCCAGCAGCTGGATAACAGGGGGCGGCAATCAGCCCCAGCATTTT. It translates to CASSWITGGGNQPQHF.

The chain couples TRBV27 to TRBJ2-1; D tentatively fits TRBD1 or TRBD2 (5 bases each). The CDR3 contains 15 residues. Trimming cost V 5 bases and J 3 bases, with 14 bases left between them. Germline-derived CDR1 and CDR2 are MNHEY and SMNVEV (reference sequence). The CDR3 loop reads CASSTGGRGYNEQFF. The CDR3 nucleotides read TGTGCCAGCAGTACCGGAGGAAGGGGCTACAATGAGCAGTTCTTC.